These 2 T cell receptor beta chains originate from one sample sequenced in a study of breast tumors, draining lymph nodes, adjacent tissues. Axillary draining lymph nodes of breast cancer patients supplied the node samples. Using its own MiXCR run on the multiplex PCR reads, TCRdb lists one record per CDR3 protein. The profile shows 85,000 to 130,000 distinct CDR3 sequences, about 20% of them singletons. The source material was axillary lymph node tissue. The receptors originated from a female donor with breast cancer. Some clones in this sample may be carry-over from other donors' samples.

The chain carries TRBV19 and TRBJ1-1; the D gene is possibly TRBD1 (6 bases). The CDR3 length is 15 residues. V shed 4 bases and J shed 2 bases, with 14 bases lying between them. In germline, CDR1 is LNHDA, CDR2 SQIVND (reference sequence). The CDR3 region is CASSKYRVGNTEAFF. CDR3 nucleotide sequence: TGTGCCAGTAGTAAGTACAGGGTGGGTAACACTGAAGCTTTCTTT.

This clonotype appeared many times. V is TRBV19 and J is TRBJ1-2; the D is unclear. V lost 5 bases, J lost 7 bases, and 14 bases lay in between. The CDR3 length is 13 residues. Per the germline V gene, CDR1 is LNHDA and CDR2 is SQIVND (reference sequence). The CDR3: CASSLKGLSGYTF. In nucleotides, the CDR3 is TGTGCCAGTAGTCTCAAAGGGCTTAGTGGCTACACCTTC.